The 13 T cell receptor beta chains in this list originate from one sample, sequenced in a study of blood T cells in healthy people across ages. Primed by a sample-barcoded 5' primer and a J-beta primer mix, a second PCR proceeded for roughly 7 to 12 cycles. A single record per CDR3 protein comes from TCRdb applying MiXCR to the 5' RACE reads. Of about 1.6 million distinct CDR3 sequences detected, 30% to 35% appear once; the ten largest clones hold 10% to 12%. The material sequenced was blood. The receptors were gathered from a woman younger than 45 in good health.

Comments on this clonotype: It may be a read error: a sequence one base away is much more abundant. This sequence joins TRBV20-1 and TRBJ2-3, with D unclear. Germline CDR1 reads DFQATT; CDR2 reads SNEGSKA (reference sequence). Trimming took 3 bases from V and 4 from J, leaving 11 bases between them. This CDR3 region has 13 residues. CDR3 coding DNA: TGCAGTGCTAGTCGCGGCAAAGCAGATACGCAGTATTTT. Translated, it gives CSASRGKADTQYF.

The chain has TRBV20-1 and TRBJ2-1; D gene uncertain. The CDR3 spans 17 residues. Trimming removed 1 base at V and 8 bases at J, with 24 bases between. Germline V gives CDR1 DFQATT, CDR2 SNEGSKA (reference sequence). The CDR3 here is CSARGSAIVGYLDEQFF. The CDR3 nucleotides read TGCAGTGCTAGAGGGTCGGCTATCGTAGGGTATTTGGATGAGCAGTTCTTC.

This clonotype was found a few times. The junction shows a germline mismatch at one end, possibly a read error. The chain couples TRBV6-6 to TRBJ2-7, with a tentative D call TRBD1 (6 bases). The end of the DNA aligns better with TRBJ2-5, so the J call may be wrong. From germline, CDR1 is MNHNY and CDR2 SVGAGI (reference sequence). The CDR3 length is 12 residues. CDR3 protein: CASTGIQGTQYF. CDR3 bases: TGTGCCAGTACAGGGATCCAAGGGACCCAGTACTTC.

This clonotype was observed a few times. This chain links TRBV7-9 with TRBJ1-1, with D possibly TRBD1 on 6 matching bases. The V gene lost 5 bases and the J gene lost 7 bases, with 8 bases spanning the gap. This CDR3 comprises 11 residues. Germline assignment: CDR1 SEHNR and CDR2 FQNEAQ (reference sequence). The CDR3: CASSPGHEAFF. The CDR3 bases are TGTGCCAGCAGCCCGGGACATGAAGCTTTCTTT.

V usage is TRBV4-2 and J usage is TRBJ2-5; 10 bases are a match to TRBD2. The CDR3 runs to 17 residues. CDR1 and CDR2 (germline): LGHNA, YNFKEQ. V was clipped by 2 bases and J by 2 bases; unmatched bases: 8. For the CDR3, the DNA is TGTGCCAGCAGCCAAAGAGGGGCTAGCGGGGGACAAGAGACCCAGTACTTC. Its translation is CASSQRGASGGQETQYF.

V is TRBV27 and J is TRBJ1-1, with 8 bases matching TRBD1. The CDR3 covers 14 residues. The germline V gene has CDR1 MNHEY and CDR2 SMNVEV (reference sequence). J gave up 4 bases and V 4 bases, and 5 bases lay outside the gene matches. The CDR3 nucleotides read TGTGCCAGCAGTTACAGGGGGGGACTCACTGAAGCTTTCTTT. Amino acids: CASSYRGGLTEAFF.

The CDR3 nucleotides read TGCAGTCCCAAGGGGGGGATAGATACGCAGTATTTT. This gives the protein CSPKGGIDTQYF. This chain connects TRBV20-1 to TRBJ2-3; D perhaps matches TRBD2 (7 bases). CDR3 length: 12 residues. The germline V gene has CDR1 DFQATT and CDR2 SNEGSKA (reference sequence). V was shortened by 8 bases and J by 5 bases, with 14 bases between the two germline ends.

The sample holds a few counts of this clonotype. CDR3 bases: TGTGCCAGCAGTGATGTTGGGAGGGGCAAGTACGAGCAGTACTTC. Protein product: CASSDVGRGKYEQYF. This chain links TRBV25-1 with TRBJ2-7; TRBD2 matches 7 bases. Trimming took 3 bases from V and 4 from J; bases not matched to a gene: 9. CDR1 and CDR2 (germline): MGHDK, SYGVNS. This CDR3 is built from 15 residues.

This chain links TRBV7-9 with TRBJ2-7, with TRBD2 identical over 12 bases. V was pared by 5 bases and J by 2 bases, with 10 bases of the junction left unmatched. This CDR3 is built from 17 residues. Germline CDR1 reads SEHNR; CDR2 reads FQNEAQ (reference sequence). The CDR3 protein is CASSPPGLAGGTYEQYF. The CDR3 DNA sequence: TGTGCCAGCAGCCCACCTGGGCTAGCGGGAGGGACCTACGAGCAGTACTTC.

A remark on this clonotype: A much larger clone sits a single nucleotide away, making a read error possible. The chain couples TRBV20-1 to TRBJ2-1; the D gene is possibly TRBD1 (6 bases). CDR3 length: 12 residues. Germline CDR1 and CDR2: DFQATT and SNEGSKA (reference sequence). The CDR3 is CSTRTVYNEQFF. The CDR3 DNA reads as TGCAGTACTAGGACAGTTTACAATGAGCAGTTCTTC.

The chain combines TRBV20-1 with TRBJ2-1; 13 nucleotides match TRBD2. Looked up from germline, CDR1 is DFQATT and CDR2 is SNEGSKA (reference sequence). There are 16 residues in the CDR3. V lost 0 bases, J lost 7 bases, and 6 bases stayed unmatched. The CDR3 protein is CSAREGLAGPGNEQFF. The CDR3 nucleotides read TGCAGTGCTAGAGAGGGACTAGCGGGACCAGGGAATGAGCAGTTCTTC.

The chain joins TRBV10-2 to TRBJ2-7; a weak D match, TRBD2 (6 bases). Per the germline V gene, CDR1 is WSHSY and CDR2 is SAAADI. The CDR3 extends over 14 amino acids. V was shortened by 7 bases and J by 4 bases, with 17 bases between the two germline ends. CDR3 protein: CASTSTGVGYEQYF. In DNA, the CDR3 is TGCGCCAGCACCTCGACGGGAGTGGGGTACGAGCAGTACTTC.

This chain uses TRBV6-5 with TRBJ2-1; TRBD1 matches at 10 bases. The CDR3 length is 15 residues. Germline values: CDR1 MNHEY, CDR2 SVGAGI. J was trimmed by 6 bases and V by 8 bases; bases with no gene match: 10. CDR3 in amino acids: CASRRGTGVGNEQFF. CDR3 nucleotide sequence: TGTGCCAGCCGCCGCGGGACAGGGGTAGGCAATGAGCAGTTCTTC.